These 2 T cell receptor beta chains share one sample of origin, sequenced in a study of shared clonotypes between healthy human individuals. Repertoires were generated with immunoSEQ multiplex PCR, while TCRdb's copy carries only in-frame clones and drops some. The profile shows about 690,000 clones, 90% of them singletons. Specimen: memory CD8+ T cells from PBMCs. Subset denoted: CD45RO+ cells pooled with CCR7-negative TemRA cells. These receptor sequences come from a man between 18 and 35 years old in good health. Some clones in this sample may be carry-over from other donors' samples.

This clone was seen more than once but under ten times. The gene calls are TRBV5-6 and TRBJ1-1; D uncertain. Per germline, CDR1 SGHDT and CDR2 YYEEEE. Trimming stripped 0 bases from V and 6 bases from J, with 9 bases between. The CDR3 extends over 13 amino acids. The CDR3, as DNA: TGTGCCAGCAGCTTGGGTGTCGGGGCTGAAGCTTTCTTT. Its protein is CASSLGVGAEAFF.

CDR3 in amino acids: CASAGTPKFYEQYF. The CDR3 nucleotides are TGTGCCAGCGCCGGGACGCCAAAATTCTACGAGCAGTACTTC. The V call is TRBV27, the J call TRBJ2-7; the D gene could be TRBD1 or TRBD2 (5 bases each). CDR3 length: 14 amino acids. Germline V gene data show CDR1 as MNHEY and CDR2 as SMNVEV (reference sequence). Trimming cost V 8 bases and J 3 bases, with 17 bases left between them.